Each of the 20 T cell receptor beta chains below was sequenced from the same sample in a study of blood T cells in healthy people across ages. Primers used in a second PCR of about 6 to 12 cycles were a sample-barcoded 5' primer and a J-beta primer mix. TCRdb re-analysed the 5' RACE reads in MiXCR, keeping a single row per CDR3 protein. The sample shows approximately 700,000 distinct CDR3 sequences, about 34% of them seen only once. What was sequenced was blood. All receptors come from a woman older than 75 in good health.

This clonotype was seen only a few times. The V gene is TRBV29-1, the J gene TRBJ1-1; TRBD1 matches at 8 bases. The CDR3 length is 14 residues. J gave up 5 bases and V 7 bases, and 12 bases lay outside the gene matches. Per germline, CDR1 SQVTM and CDR2 ANQGSEA. The CDR3 loop is CSGSRTGRGTEAFF. The DNA for the CDR3 is TGCAGCGGCTCCCGGACAGGGCGGGGAACTGAAGCTTTCTTT.

In this sample, this clonotype turned up a few times. The chain carries TRBV11-2 and TRBJ1-1; no firm D call. The CDR3 has 11 residues. Germline loops: CDR1 SGHAT, CDR2 FQNNGV. The V end lost 3 bases, the J end lost 8 bases, and 7 bases lay between the germline ends. The CDR3 nucleotides are TGTGCCAGCAGCTTGTCCAGGGAAGCTTTCTTT. This sequence encodes CASSLSREAFF.

This clonotype was counted between two and nine times. The gene calls are TRBV29-1 and TRBJ2-4, with D tentatively TRBD1 (6 bases). The DNA end is more similar to TRBJ2-7, so the J call may be wrong. The CDR3 spans 14 residues. Germline CDR1 SQVTM, CDR2 ANQGSEA. CDR3 in amino acids: CSVSTAGDPYEQYF. Here the CDR3 DNA reads TGCAGCGTTTCGACCGCAGGGGATCCCTACGAGCAGTACTTC.

The rearrangement joins TRBV3-1 to TRBJ1-6; 9 bases align to TRBD1. With 1 base clipped from V and 6 bases from J, the junction kept 1 base outside the gene matches. The CDR3 totals 15 residues. The germline CDR1 and CDR2 sequences are LGHDT and YNNKEL (reference sequence). The DNA for the CDR3 is TGTGCCAGCAGCCAAGGACAGGGGGTTAATTCACCCCTCCACTTT. Its translation: CASSQGQGVNSPLHF.

This clonotype was recorded at least ten times. The chain has TRBV6-2 or TRBV6-3 and TRBJ1-1; D ambiguous. This CDR3 has 12 residues. Per germline, CDR1 MNHEY and CDR2 SVGEGT. Trimming cost V 5 bases and J 0 bases, with 4 bases left between them. CDR3 in amino acids: CASSTMNTEAFF. The CDR3 DNA is TGTGCCAGCAGTACAATGAACACTGAAGCTTTCTTT.

This clonotype has just a few counts. This could be a read error, since a much larger clone is one nucleotide away. The chain joins TRBV15 to TRBJ2-5, with D tentatively TRBD2 (6 bases). The germline V gene has CDR1 LNHNV and CDR2 YYDKDF (reference sequence). This CDR3 contains 12 residues. CDR3 DNA: TGTGCCACCAGCAGCCACCGGGAGACCCGGTACTTC. This translates into CATSSHRETRYF.

The table lists this clonotype with many counts. The CDR3: CSARISGRHNEQFF. The DNA for the CDR3 is TGCAGTGCTAGAATTAGCGGGAGGCACAATGAGCAGTTCTTC. The rearrangement links TRBV20-1 to TRBJ2-1; TRBD2 matches at 10 bases. J gave up 5 bases and V 2 bases, and 3 bases lay outside the gene matches. The CDR3 runs 14 residues. Per germline, CDR1 DFQATT and CDR2 SNEGSKA (reference sequence).

Ten or more counts support this clonotype. CDR3 amino acids: CASSRTSGYEQYF. CDR3 DNA sequence: TGTGCCAGCAGTCGGACTAGCGGTTACGAGCAGTACTTC. V gene TRBV3-1 combines with J gene TRBJ2-7; 10 nucleotides agree with TRBD2. Germline assignment: CDR1 LGHDT and CDR2 YNNKEL (reference sequence). This CDR3 comprises 13 residues. Trimming at V came to 6 bases and at J to 4 bases, leaving 3 bases not matched to a gene.

This chain links TRBV28 with TRBJ1-1, with a weak D call TRBD1 (6 bases). Trimming took off 7 bases at V and 2 bases at J, with 14 bases between the two ends. This CDR3 comprises 14 residues. CDR1 MDHEN and CDR2 SYDVKM come from the germline V gene. Written as DNA, the CDR3 is TGTGCCAGCAATATTATAGGGGGAAACACTGAAGCTTTCTTT. Its protein is CASNIIGGNTEAFF.

This clonotype was observed at least ten times. The J gene is TRBJ2-5, the V gene TRBV7-2, with 16 bases aligning to TRBD2. The CDR3 has 14 residues. Germline trimming cut 5 bases from V and 9 bases from J; bases unmatched to any gene: 3. Germline V lookup: CDR1 SGHTA, CDR2 FQGNSA. CDR3 nucleotides: TGTGCCAGCAGCACCGGGACTAGCGGGGGGGCCCAGTACTTC. The encoded protein is CASSTGTSGGAQYF.

This clonotype occurred a few times. The rearrangement joins TRBV11-2 to TRBJ2-2, with D possibly being TRBD2 (5 bases). Trimming cost V 5 bases and J 2 bases, with 9 bases left between them. Germline V gene sequence: CDR1 SGHAT, CDR2 FQNNGV. This CDR3 region has 14 residues. Written as DNA, the CDR3 is TGTGCCAGCAGCCCCAGCGGTAACACCGGGGAGCTGTTTTTT. It yields the protein CASSPSGNTGELFF.

The sample holds many counts of this clonotype. This chain joins TRBV6-6 and TRBJ2-6; weak D call: TRBD1 (6 bases). Germline V gene sequence: CDR1 MNHNY, CDR2 SVGAGI (reference sequence). The V end lost 10 bases, the J end lost 0 bases, and 16 bases lay between the germline ends. The CDR3 has 16 amino acids. CDR3 DNA: TGTGCCACCGCGGACAGCACCGACTCTGGGGCCAACGTCCTGACTTTC. Translated, it gives CATADSTDSGANVLTF.

This clonotype was observed many times. The CDR3 DNA follows: TGCAGTGCTATGGCAGGAGGGGCAGATACGCAGTATTTT. This sequence encodes CSAMAGGADTQYF. The chain has TRBV20-1 and TRBJ2-3; TRBD2 is a possible D gene (6 bases). Trimming shortened V by 4 bases and J by 4 bases, and 12 bases separated the two germline ends. There are 13 residues in the CDR3. Germline CDR1 is DFQATT and CDR2 is SNEGSKA (reference sequence).

This clonotype has just a few counts. The chain uses TRBV7-9 and TRBJ1-1; the D is unclear. V was trimmed by 7 bases and J by 7 bases, leaving 22 bases between them. Germline V gives CDR1 SEHNR, CDR2 FQNEAQ (reference sequence). This CDR3 has 15 residues. The CDR3 coding sequence is TGTGCCAGCATCTCTTCACAAGGGCGGTTCTATGAAGCTTTCTTT. It specifies CASISSQGRFYEAFF.

Points on this clonotype: Germline and junction disagree at one end, which may indicate a read error. The chain has TRBV10-3 and TRBJ1-1, with D maybe TRBD1 (6 bases). Germline V lookup: CDR1 ENHRY, CDR2 SYGVKD. The CDR3 extends over 15 amino acids. The CDR3 DNA is TGTGCCATCGGTGAAACGGGGGCGCAGAACACTGAAGCTTTCTTT. Amino acids: CAIGETGAQNTEAFF.

This clonotype was recorded at least ten times. The chain has TRBV6-5 and TRBJ2-5; D call uncertain. In germline, CDR1 is MNHEY, CDR2 SVGAGI. V dropped 2 bases and J dropped 4 bases, with 14 bases sitting between them. This CDR3 comprises 15 residues. This CDR3 reads CASSYGSGSGETQYF. The DNA for the CDR3 is TGTGCCAGCAGTTACGGCTCGGGTAGTGGAGAGACCCAGTACTTC.

The sample holds a few counts of this clonotype. The chain links TRBV4-1 to TRBJ1-5, with 12 bases identical to TRBD1. The CDR3 extends over 18 amino acids. V lost 1 base to trimming and J lost 6 bases; unmatched junction nucleotides: 10. In germline, CDR1 is MGHRA, CDR2 YSYEKL. The CDR3 spells CASSQALSGTGGLQPQHF. CDR3 DNA: TGCGCCAGCAGCCAAGCACTCTCCGGGACAGGGGGCCTTCAGCCCCAGCATTTT.

This clonotype was detected many times. This sequence joins TRBV7-9 and TRBJ2-1, with D tentatively TRBD1 (6 bases). This CDR3 spans 12 amino acids. Trimming took off 9 bases at V and 8 bases at J, with 14 bases between the two ends. Per the germline V gene, CDR1 is SEHNR and CDR2 is FQNEAQ (reference sequence). CDR3 sequence reads: CASEHRDDEQFF. The CDR3 DNA reads as TGTGCCAGTGAACACAGGGACGATGAGCAGTTCTTC.

This rearrangement joins TRBV20-1 to TRBJ2-5, with unresolved D. Trimming cost V 3 bases and J 7 bases, with 12 bases left between them. Germline CDR1 is DFQATT and CDR2 is SNEGSKA (reference sequence). The CDR3 consists of 12 residues. CDR3 region: CSASLSRVTQYF. The DNA for the CDR3 is TGCAGTGCTAGCCTAAGCCGTGTGACCCAGTACTTC.

This clonotype was recorded once. The chain employs TRBV12-3 or TRBV12-4 and TRBJ1-2; TRBD1 agrees at 10 bases. V lost 5 bases, J lost 5 bases, and 11 bases stayed unmatched. CDR3 length equals 16 residues. CDR3 residues: CASSPRQGAPQYGYTF. The DNA of the CDR3 is TGTGCCAGCAGTCCGAGACAGGGGGCCCCCCAATATGGCTACACCTTC.